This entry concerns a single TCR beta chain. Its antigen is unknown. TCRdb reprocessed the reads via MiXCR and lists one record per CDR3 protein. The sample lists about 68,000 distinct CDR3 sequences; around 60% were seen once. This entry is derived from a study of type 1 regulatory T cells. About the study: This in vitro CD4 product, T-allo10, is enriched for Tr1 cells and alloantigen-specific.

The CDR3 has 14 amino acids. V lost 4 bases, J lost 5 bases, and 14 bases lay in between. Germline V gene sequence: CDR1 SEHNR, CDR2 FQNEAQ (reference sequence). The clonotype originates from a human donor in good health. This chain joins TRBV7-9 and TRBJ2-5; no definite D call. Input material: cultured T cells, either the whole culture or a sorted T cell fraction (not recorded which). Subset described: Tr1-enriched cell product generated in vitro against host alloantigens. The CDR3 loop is CASSSHVVAETQYF. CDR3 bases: TGTGCCAGCAGCTCCCACGTGGTGGCGGAGACCCAGTACTTC.